This T cell receptor (beta chain) emerged from a study of spatial heterogeneity in lung cancer (dated by TCRdb to about 2019). Background on the whole study: Samples were obtained from about 75 patients with early-stage, untreated non-small cell lung cancer from the lung TRACERx cohort. Both alpha and beta chains were TCR-sequenced in samples taken at surgery, namely 220 tumor regions, approximately 63 matched nontumor lung samples and 50 to 60 PBMC samples. More beta-chain than alpha-chain transcripts were consistently detected, likely reflecting higher beta-chain transcript abundance. In non-small cell lung cancer, the study quantitatively compared TCR alpha and beta repertoires across several tumor regions, matched nontumor lung, and blood. Nonsynonymous mutation counts, determined by whole-exome sequencing of tumor tissue, were related to TCR repertoire features. Follow-up PBMC samples were sequenced whenever available, and the median time to follow-up was 2 to 3 years after resection. In the raw uncorrected reads, each unique combination of TCR and UMI appeared more than ten times on average.

This sample's time point label indicates: blood at routine non-recurrence follow-up after resection. Whole RNA extracted from tumor and nontumor lung tissue, or from cryopreserved PBMC samples, was used for TCR sequencing without cell sorting. Patients were selected for TCR sequencing only if sufficient RNA was available from at least two tumor regions. Library prep was done by 5' RACE. TCRdb lists the instrument as NextSeq 500. The TCR library protocol attached a unique molecular identifier to each TCR cDNA molecule to allow correction of PCR and sequencing errors. As for the authors' bioinformatics: TCR identification, UMI-based error correction and CDR3 extraction were all carried out with Decombinator tools. TCRs above a frequency of 2 per 1,000, corresponding to the top 1% of the tumor frequency distribution, were defined as expanded. Renyi diversity was computed with the R vegan package after each repertoire had been subsampled 100 times to 5,000 TCRs. CDR3 similarity networks were constructed using string-kernel similarity of amino acid triplets, with links drawn between CDR3s whose pairwise similarity was above 0.82. TCRdb trimmed the raw reads at Q25, called clones with MiXCR and kept productive beta chains. Each CDR3 protein appears once, grouped with its most common genes and DNA. What appears here as the V and J calls and clone size reflects TCRdb's work, not the paper's. The sample yields some 120,000 distinct CDR3 sequences; over 9% were counted once. Roughly 17% of the sample belongs to the ten largest clones.

In this sample, this clonotype turned up many times. Its antigen is unknown. No clone much larger than this one lies a single base away; base qualities are absent. Points the paper makes about the study in general: Ubiquitous expanded tumor TCRs showed up in blood more often at tumor resection than at routine follow-up. Comparisons of baseline and follow-up blood repertoires included only 14 patients. Additional single-cell paired TCR alpha and beta sequencing was considered necessary to confirm, at a functional level, the hypothesis that regional TCRs recognize regional mutations.

Per the germline V gene, SGHTA is the CDR1 and FQGNSA is the CDR2. The V and J ends are trimmed by 8 bases and 0 bases, leaving 18 bases between them. The CDR3 measures 16 amino acids from cysteine to phenylalanine. Kept here is only the CDR3 DNA, which spans 48 bases and is read in frame from base 1. This TCR came from a male donor with early-stage non-small cell lung cancer. The V gene is TRBV7-2 and the J gene is TRBJ2-3; tentative D gene TRBD2, with 7 bases matching. The sample in question was PBMCs, obtained at follow-up. The encoded CDR3 is CASLGGRPSSTDTQYF. The nucleotide sequence reads as follows: TGTGCCAGCCTCGGGGGGCGGCCCTCTAGCACAGATACGCAGTATTTT.